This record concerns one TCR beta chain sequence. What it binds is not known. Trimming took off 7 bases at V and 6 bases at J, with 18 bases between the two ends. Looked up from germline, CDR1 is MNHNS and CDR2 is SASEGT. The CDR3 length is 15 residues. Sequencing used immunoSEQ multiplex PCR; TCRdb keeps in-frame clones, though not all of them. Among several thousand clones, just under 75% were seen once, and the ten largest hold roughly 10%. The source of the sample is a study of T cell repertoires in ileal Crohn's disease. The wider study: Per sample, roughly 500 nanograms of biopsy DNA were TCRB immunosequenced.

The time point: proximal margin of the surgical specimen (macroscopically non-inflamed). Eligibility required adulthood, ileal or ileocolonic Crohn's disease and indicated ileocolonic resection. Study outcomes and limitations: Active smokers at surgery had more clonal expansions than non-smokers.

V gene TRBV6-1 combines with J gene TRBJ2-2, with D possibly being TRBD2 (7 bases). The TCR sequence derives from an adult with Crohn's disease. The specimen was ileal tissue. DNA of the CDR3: TGTGCCAGCATCCCGGCGGGGGCGGTGGCCGGGGAGCTGTTTTTT. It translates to CASIPAGAVAGELFF.